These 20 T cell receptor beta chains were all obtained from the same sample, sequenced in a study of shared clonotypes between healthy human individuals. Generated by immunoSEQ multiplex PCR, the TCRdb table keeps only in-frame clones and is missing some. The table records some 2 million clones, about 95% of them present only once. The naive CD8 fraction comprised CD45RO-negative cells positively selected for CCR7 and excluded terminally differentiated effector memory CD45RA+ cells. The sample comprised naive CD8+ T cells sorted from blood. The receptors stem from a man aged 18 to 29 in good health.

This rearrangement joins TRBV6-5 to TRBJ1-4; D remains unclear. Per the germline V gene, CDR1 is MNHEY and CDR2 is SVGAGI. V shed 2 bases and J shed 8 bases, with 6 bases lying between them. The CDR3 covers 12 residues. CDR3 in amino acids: CASSYGGEKLFF. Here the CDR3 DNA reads TGTGCCAGCAGTTACGGCGGAGAAAAACTGTTTTTT.

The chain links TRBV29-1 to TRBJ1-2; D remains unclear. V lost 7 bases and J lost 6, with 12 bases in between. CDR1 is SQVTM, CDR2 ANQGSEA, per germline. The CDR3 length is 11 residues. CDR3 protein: CSGADRDGYTF. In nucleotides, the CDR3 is TGCAGCGGAGCGGATAGGGATGGCTACACCTTC.

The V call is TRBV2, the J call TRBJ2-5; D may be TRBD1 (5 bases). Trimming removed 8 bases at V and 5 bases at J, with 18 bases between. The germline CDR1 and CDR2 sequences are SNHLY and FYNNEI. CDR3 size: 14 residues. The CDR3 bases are TGTGCCAGCCTCCGCCAGGGCAGTTGGGAGACCCAGTACTTC. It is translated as CASLRQGSWETQYF. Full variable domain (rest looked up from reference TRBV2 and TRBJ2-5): EPEVTQTPSHQVTQMGQEVILRCVPISNHLYFYWYRQILGQKVEFLVSFYNNEISEKSEIFDDQFSVERPDGSNFTLKIRSTKLEDSAMYFCASLRQGSWETQYFGPGTRLLVL.

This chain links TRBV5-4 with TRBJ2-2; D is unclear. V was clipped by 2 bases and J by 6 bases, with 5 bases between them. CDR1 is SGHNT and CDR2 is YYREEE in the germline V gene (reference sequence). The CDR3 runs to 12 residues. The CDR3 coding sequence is TGTGCCAGCAGCTTCGGGTCCGGGGAGCTGTTTTTT. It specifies CASSFGSGELFF.

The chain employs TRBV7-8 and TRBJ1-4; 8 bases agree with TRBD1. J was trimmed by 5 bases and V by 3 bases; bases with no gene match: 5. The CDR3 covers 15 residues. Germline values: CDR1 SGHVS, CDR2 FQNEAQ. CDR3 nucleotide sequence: TGTGCCAGCAGCTTTAGTGGGGACAGGAATGAAAAACTGTTTTTT. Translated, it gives CASSFSGDRNEKLFF.

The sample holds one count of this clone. DNA for the CDR3: TGCGCCAGCAGCATGACAGGGGGAGTCTCTGAAGCTTTCTTT. Protein: CASSMTGGVSEAFF. The chain is built from TRBV5-1 and TRBJ1-1; the match to TRBD1 covers 9 bases. V lost 4 bases, J lost 6 bases, and 7 bases stayed unmatched. CDR3 length: 14 residues. The germline V gene encodes CDR1 SGHRS and CDR2 YFSETQ. Drawing the rest from reference TRBV5-1 and TRBJ1-1, the complete variable domain is KAGVTQTPRYLIKTRGQQVTLSCSPISGHRSVSWYQQTPGQGLQFLFEYFSETQRNKGNFPGRFSGRQFSNSRSEMNVSTLELGDSALYLCASSMTGGVSEAFFGQGTRLTVV.

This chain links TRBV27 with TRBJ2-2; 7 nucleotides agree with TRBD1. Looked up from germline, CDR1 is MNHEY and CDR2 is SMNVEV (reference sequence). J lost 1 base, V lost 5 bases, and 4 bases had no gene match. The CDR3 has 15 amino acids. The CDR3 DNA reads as TGTGCCAGCAGTCCATGGACAGGGAACACCGGGGAGCTGTTTTTT. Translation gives CASSPWTGNTGELFF.

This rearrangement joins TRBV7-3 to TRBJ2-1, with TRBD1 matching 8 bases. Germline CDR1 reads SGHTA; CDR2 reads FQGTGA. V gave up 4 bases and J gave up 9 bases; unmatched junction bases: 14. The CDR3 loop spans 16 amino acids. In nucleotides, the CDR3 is TGTGCCAGCAGCTCCATGGACAGGGTGCCCTTCGGTGAGCAGTTCTTC. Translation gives CASSSMDRVPFGEQFF.

The CDR3 sequence: CASSPAGGAGSPLHF. The CDR3 coding sequence is TGTGCCAGCAGCCCCGCGGGGGGCGCCGGATCACCCCTCCACTTT. The chain uses TRBV5-6 and TRBJ1-6; D may be TRBD1 (6 bases). The CDR3 is made up of 15 amino acids. Germline CDR1 reads SGHDT; CDR2 reads YYEEEE. The V and J ends lost 4 bases and 10 bases respectively, with 18 bases between them.

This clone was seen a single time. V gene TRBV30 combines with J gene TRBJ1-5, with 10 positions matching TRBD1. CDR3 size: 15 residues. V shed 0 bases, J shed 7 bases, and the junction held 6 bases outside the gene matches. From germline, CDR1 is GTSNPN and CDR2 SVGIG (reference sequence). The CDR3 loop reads CAWSVGTGVGQPQHF. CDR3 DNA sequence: TGTGCCTGGAGTGTAGGGACAGGGGTTGGACAGCCCCAGCATTTT.

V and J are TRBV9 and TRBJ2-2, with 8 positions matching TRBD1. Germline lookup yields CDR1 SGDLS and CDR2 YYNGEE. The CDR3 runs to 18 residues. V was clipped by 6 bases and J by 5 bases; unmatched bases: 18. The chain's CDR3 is CASNNPGQVALETGELFF. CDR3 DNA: TGTGCCAGCAATAACCCGGGACAGGTTGCTTTAGAAACCGGGGAGCTGTTTTTT.

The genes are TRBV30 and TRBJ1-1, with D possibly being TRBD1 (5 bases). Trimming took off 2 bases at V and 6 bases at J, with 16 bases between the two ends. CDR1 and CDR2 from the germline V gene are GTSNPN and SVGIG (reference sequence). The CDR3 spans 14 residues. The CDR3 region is CAWSYGTGRSEAFF. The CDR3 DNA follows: TGTGCCTGGAGTTACGGGACTGGGCGTTCTGAAGCTTTCTTT.

This chain's CDR3 is CASDSSSLGQPQHF. CDR3 bases: TGTGCCAGCGATTCTAGCAGTTTGGGTCAGCCCCAGCATTTT. The gene calls are TRBV28 and TRBJ1-5, with unresolved D. Trimming removed 8 bases from V and 6 bases from J, with 17 bases in between. The germline gives CDR1 MDHEN, CDR2 SYDVKM. This CDR3 spans 14 amino acids.

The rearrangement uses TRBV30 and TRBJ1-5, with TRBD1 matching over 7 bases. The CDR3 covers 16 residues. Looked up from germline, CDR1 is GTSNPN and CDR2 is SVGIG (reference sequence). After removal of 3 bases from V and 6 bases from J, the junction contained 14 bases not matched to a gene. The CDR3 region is CAWSEGAFKDGQPQHF. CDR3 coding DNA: TGTGCCTGGAGCGAGGGGGCGTTTAAGGACGGTCAGCCCCAGCATTTT.

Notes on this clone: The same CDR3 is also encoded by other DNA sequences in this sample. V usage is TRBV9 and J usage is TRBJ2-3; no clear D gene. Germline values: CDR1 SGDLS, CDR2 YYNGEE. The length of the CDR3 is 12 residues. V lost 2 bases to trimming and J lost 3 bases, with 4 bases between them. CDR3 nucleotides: TGTGCCAGCAGCGTTGATACAGATACGCAGTATTTT. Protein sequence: CASSVDTDTQYF.

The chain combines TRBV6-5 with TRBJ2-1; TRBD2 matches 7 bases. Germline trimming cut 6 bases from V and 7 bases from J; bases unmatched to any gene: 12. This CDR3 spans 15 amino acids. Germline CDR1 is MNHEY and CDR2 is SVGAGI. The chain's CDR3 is CASSLQASGMNEQFF. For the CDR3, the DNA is TGTGCCAGCAGCCTCCAGGCTAGCGGAATGAATGAGCAGTTCTTC.

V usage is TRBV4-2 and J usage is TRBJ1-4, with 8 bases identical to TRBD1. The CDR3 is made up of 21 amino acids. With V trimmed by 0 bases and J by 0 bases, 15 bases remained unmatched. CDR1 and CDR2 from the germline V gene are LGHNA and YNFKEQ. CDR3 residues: CASSQDTPDRGVPTTNEKLFF. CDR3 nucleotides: TGTGCCAGCAGCCAAGATACCCCCGACAGGGGAGTCCCTACAACTAATGAAAAACTGTTTTTT.

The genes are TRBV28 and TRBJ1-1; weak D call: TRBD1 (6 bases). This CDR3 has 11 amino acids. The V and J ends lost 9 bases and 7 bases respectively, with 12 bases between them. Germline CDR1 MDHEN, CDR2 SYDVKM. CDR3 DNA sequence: TGTGCCAGTGGGGGGGGGCTTGAAGCTTTCTTT. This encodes CASGGGLEAFF.

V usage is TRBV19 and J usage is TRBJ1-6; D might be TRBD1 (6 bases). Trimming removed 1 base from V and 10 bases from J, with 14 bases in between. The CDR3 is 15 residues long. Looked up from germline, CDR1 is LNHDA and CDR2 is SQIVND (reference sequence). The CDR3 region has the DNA TGTGCCAGTAGTATAGCCCTACAGGGAGAGTCACCCCTCCACTTT. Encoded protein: CASSIALQGESPLHF.

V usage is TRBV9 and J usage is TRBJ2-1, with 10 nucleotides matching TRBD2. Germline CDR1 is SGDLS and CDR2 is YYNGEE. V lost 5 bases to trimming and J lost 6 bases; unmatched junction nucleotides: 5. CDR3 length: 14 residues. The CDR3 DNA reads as TGTGCCAGCAGGCCGGGACTAGCGACCAATGAGCAGTTCTTC. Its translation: CASRPGLATNEQFF.